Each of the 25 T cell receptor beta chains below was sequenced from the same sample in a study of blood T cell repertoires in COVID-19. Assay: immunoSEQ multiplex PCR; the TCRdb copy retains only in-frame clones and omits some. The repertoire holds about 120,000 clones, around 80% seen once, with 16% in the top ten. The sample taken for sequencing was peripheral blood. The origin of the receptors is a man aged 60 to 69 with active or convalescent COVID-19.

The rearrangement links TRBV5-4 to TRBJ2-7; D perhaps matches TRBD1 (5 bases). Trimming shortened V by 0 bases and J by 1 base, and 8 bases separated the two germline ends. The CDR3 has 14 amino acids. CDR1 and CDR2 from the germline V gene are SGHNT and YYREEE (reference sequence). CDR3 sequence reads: CASSLDRWSYEQYF. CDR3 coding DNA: TGTGCCAGCAGCTTGGACAGGTGGTCCTACGAGCAGTACTTC.

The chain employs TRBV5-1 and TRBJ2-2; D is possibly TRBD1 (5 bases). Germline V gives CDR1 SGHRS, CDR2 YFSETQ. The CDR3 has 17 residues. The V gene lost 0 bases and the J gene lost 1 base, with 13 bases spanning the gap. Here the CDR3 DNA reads TGCGCCAGCAGCTTGGTGGGGCAGGGAATGAACACCGGGGAGCTGTTTTTT. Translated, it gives CASSLVGQGMNTGELFF.

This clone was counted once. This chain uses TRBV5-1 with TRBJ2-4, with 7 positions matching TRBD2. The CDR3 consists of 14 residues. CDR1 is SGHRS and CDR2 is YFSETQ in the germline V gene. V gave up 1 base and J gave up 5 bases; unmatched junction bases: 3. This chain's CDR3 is CASSLSGGQNIQYF. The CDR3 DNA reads TGCGCCAGCAGCTTGTCGGGGGGTCAAAACATTCAGTACTTC.

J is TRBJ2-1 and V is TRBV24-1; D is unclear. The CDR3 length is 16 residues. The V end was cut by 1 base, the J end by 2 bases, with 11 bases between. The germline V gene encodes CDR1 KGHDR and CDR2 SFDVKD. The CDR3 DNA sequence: TGTGCCACCAGTGATTTTGGCCCGGGTACCTACAATGAGCAGTTCTTC. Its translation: CATSDFGPGTYNEQFF.

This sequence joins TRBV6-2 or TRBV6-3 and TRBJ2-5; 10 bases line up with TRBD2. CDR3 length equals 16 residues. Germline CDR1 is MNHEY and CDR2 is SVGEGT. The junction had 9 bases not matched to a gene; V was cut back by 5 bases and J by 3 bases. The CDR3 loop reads CASSPWTSGYEETQYF. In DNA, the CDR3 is TGTGCCAGCAGTCCCTGGACTAGCGGATACGAAGAGACCCAGTACTTC.

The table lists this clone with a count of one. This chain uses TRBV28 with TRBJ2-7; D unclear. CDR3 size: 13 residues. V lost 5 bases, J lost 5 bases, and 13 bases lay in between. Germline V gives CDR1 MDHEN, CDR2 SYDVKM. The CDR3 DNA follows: TGTGCCAGCAGTCTGATAGCCCGTGACGAGCAGTACTTC. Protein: CASSLIARDEQYF.

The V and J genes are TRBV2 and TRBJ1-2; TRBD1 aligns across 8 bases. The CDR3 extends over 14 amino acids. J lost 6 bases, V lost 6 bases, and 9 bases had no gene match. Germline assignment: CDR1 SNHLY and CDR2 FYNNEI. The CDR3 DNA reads TGTGCCAGCAGCGCGAAAAGACAGGGGCATGGCTACACCTTC. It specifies CASSAKRQGHGYTF.

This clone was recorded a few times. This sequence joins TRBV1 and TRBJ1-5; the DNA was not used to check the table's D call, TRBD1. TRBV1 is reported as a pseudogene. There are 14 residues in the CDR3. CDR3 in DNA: TGCACCAGCACCCGCACAGGGGCCAATCAGCCCCAGCATTTT. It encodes CTSTRTGANQPQHF.

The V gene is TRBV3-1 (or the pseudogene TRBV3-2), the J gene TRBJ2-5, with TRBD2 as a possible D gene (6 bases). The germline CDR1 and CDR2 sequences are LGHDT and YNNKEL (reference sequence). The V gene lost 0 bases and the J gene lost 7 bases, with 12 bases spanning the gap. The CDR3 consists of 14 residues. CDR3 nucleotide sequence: TGTGCCAGCAGCCAAGATTCTTCGGGGGTGACCCAGTACTTC. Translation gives CASSQDSSGVTQYF.

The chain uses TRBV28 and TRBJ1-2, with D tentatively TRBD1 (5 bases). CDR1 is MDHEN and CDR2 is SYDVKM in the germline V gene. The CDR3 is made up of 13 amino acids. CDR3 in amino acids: CALGGRGRYGYTF. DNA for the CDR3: TGTGCTCTGGGGGGAAGGGGTCGCTATGGCTACACCTTC.

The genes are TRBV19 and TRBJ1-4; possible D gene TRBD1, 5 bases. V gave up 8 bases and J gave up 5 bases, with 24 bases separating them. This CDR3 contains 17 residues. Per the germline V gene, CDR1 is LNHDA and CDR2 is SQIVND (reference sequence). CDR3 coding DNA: TGTGCCAGTGCTTCTGAACGGACATCGATCTCGAATGAAAAACTGTTTTTT. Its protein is CASASERTSISNEKLFF.

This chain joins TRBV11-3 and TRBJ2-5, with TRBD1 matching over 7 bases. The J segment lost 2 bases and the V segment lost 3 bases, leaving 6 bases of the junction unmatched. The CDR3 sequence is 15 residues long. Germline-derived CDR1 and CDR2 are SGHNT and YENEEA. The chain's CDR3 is CASSFPRTGQETQYF. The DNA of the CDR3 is TGTGCCAGCAGCTTTCCTCGGACAGGTCAAGAGACCCAGTACTTC.

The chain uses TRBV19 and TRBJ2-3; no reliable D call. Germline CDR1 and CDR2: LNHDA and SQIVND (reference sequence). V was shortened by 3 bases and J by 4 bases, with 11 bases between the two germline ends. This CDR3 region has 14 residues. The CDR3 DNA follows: TGTGCCAGTAGTATCCAGGCCGCAGCAGATACGCAGTATTTT. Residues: CASSIQAAADTQYF.

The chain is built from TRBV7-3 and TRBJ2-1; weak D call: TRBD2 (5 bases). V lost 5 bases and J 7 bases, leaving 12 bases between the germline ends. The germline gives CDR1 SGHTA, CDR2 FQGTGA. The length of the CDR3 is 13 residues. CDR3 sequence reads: CASSPGLVNEQFF. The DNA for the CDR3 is TGTGCCAGCAGCCCCGGACTGGTGAATGAGCAGTTCTTC.

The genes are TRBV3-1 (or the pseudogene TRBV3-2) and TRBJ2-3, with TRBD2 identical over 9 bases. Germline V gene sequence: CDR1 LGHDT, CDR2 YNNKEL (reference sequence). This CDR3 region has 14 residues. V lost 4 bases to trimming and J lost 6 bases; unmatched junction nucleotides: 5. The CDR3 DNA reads TGTGCCAGCAGCCGGGCAGCGGGGGGTGATACGCAGTATTTT. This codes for CASSRAAGGDTQYF.

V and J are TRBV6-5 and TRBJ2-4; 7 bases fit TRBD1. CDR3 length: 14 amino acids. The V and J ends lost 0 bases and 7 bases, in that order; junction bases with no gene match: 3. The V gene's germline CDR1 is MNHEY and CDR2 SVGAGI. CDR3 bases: TGTGCCAGCAGTTACTCCGTCAGGGGGAACATTCAGTACTTC. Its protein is CASSYSVRGNIQYF.

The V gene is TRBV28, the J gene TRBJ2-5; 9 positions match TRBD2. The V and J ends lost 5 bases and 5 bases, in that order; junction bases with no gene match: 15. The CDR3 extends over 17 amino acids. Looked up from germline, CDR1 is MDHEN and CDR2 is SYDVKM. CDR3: CASSGHPSAGGLETQYF. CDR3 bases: TGTGCCAGCAGTGGCCACCCCTCCGCGGGAGGGCTGGAGACCCAGTACTTC.

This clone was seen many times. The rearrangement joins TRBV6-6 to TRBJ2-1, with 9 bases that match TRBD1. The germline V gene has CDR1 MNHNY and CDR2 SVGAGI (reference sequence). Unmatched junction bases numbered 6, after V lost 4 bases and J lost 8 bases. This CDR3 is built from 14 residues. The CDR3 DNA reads TGTGCCAGCAGTTGGGACAGGGCTTTGGATGAGCAGTTCTTC. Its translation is CASSWDRALDEQFF.

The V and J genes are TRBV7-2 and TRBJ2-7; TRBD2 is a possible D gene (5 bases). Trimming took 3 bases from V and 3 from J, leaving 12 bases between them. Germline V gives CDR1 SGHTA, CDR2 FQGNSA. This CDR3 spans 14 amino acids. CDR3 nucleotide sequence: TGTGCCAGCAGCTTTGAGGGCAAGTTCTACGAGCAGTACTTC. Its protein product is CASSFEGKFYEQYF.

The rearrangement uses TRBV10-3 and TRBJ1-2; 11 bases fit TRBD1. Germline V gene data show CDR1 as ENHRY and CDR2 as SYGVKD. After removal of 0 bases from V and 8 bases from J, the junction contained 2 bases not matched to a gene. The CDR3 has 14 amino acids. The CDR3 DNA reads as TGTGCCATCAGTGAGTCGGGACAGGGGGACGGCTACACCTTC. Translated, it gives CAISESGQGDGYTF.

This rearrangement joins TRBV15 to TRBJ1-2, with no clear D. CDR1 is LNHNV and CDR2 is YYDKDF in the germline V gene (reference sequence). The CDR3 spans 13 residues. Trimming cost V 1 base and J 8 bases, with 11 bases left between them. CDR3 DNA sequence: TGTGCCACCAGCAGAGGTAAAGGGAGCGGCTACACCTTC. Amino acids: CATSRGKGSGYTF.

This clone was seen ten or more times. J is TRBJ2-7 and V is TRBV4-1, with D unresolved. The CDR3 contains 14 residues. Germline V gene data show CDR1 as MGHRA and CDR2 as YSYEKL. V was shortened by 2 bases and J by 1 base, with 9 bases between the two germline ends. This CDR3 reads CASSQSENSYEQYF. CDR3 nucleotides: TGCGCCAGCAGCCAATCTGAGAATTCCTACGAGCAGTACTTC.

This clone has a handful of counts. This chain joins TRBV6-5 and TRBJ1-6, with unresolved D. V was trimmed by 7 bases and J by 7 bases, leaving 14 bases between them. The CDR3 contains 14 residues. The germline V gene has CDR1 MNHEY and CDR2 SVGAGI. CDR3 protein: CASKLSGTNSPLHF. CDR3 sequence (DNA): TGTGCCAGCAAACTCTCGGGAACCAATTCACCCCTCCACTTT.

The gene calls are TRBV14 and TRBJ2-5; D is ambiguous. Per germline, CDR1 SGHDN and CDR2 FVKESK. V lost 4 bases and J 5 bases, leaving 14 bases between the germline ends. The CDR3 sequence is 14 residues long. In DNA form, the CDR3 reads TGTGCCAGCAGCCGTAACTCGAGGCCGGAGACCCAGTACTTC. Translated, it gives CASSRNSRPETQYF.

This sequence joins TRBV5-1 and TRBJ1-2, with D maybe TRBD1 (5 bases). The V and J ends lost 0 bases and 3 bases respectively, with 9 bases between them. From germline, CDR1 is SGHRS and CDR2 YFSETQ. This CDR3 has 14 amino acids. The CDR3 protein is CASSLAPGHYGYTF. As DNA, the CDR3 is TGCGCCAGCAGCTTGGCTCCAGGGCACTATGGCTACACCTTC. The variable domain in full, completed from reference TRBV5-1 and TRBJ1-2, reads KAGVTQTPRYLIKTRGQQVTLSCSPISGHRSVSWYQQTPGQGLQFLFEYFSETQRNKGNFPGRFSGRQFSNSRSEMNVSTLELGDSALYLCASSLAPGHYGYTFGSGTRLTVV.